What follows are 18 T cell receptor beta chains derived from one specimen sequenced in a study of metastatic and nonmetastatic thyroid tumors (dated by TCRdb to the early 2020s). None of the patients had been given any treatment before thyroid surgery. The library came from PCR. The reads were generated on an Illumina HiSeq 4000. In-frame beta chains were kept once TCRdb had trimmed the public reads at Q25 with fastp and called clones with MiXCR. In this sample the table shows approximately 44,000 clones, 25% to 30% of which occur a single time. Of the sample, 9.9% is held by the ten largest clones. Sequencing was done on a sample of blood. The receptors come from a male donor with papillary thyroid cancer or a benign thyroid nodule (not recorded which). Some clones in this sample may be carry-over from other donors' samples.

This sequence joins TRBV19 and TRBJ2-1; TRBD2 matches 7 bases. V gave up 5 bases and J gave up 6 bases; unmatched junction bases: 7. The CDR3 covers 14 residues. The germline CDR1 and CDR2 sequences are LNHDA and SQIVND (reference sequence). DNA for the CDR3: TGTGCCAGTAGTTTTCGGGGCGGGAGCAATGAGCAGTTCTTC. Translation gives CASSFRGGSNEQFF.

This clone was counted at least ten times. This chain links TRBV5-4 with TRBJ2-7, with TRBD1 matching 8 bases. V was clipped by 4 bases and J by 6 bases; unmatched bases: 3. CDR1 and CDR2 (germline): SGHNT, YYREEE (reference sequence). The CDR3 extends over 12 amino acids. The CDR3 reads CASSRTGSEQYF. The DNA of the CDR3 is TGTGCCAGCAGCAGGACAGGGAGCGAGCAGTACTTC. The full variable domain, completed using reference TRBV5-4 and TRBJ2-7, is ETGVTQSPTHLIKTRGQQVTLRCSSQSGHNTVSWYQQALGQGPQFIFQYYREEENGRGNFPPRFSGLQFPNYSSELNVNALELDDSALYLCASSRTGSEQYFGPGTRLTVT.

This clone was observed at least ten times. This chain connects TRBV24-1 to TRBJ2-2; D may be TRBD2 (6 bases). Germline CDR1 reads KGHDR; CDR2 reads SFDVKD. V dropped 3 bases and J dropped 4 bases, with 11 bases sitting between them. The CDR3 contains 15 residues. The CDR3 DNA follows: TGTGCCACCAGTGATGGGGGAGGAGTCACCGGGGAGCTGTTTTTT. This sequence encodes CATSDGGGVTGELFF.

Many counts were recorded for this clone. V and J are TRBV18 and TRBJ2-7, with D possibly TRBD2 on 6 matching bases. V gave up 2 bases and J gave up 4 bases, with 12 bases separating them. This CDR3 is 14 amino acids long. The germline V gene has CDR1 KGHSH and CDR2 LQKENI. The CDR3 sequence: CASSPNGRPYEQYF. Written as DNA, the CDR3 is TGTGCCAGCTCACCAAATGGGAGGCCGTACGAGCAGTACTTC.

V is TRBV6-1 and J is TRBJ2-6, with D perhaps matching TRBD2 (5 bases). CDR3 size: 15 residues. Trimming left V 3 bases short and J 1 base short, with 7 bases between. The germline gives CDR1 MNHNS, CDR2 SASEGT. The CDR3 nucleotides read TGTGCCAGCAGTGACCGGGGATCTGGGGCCAACGTCCTGACTTTC. It is translated as CASSDRGSGANVLTF.

This chain joins TRBV5-5 and TRBJ2-7; 7 bases agree with TRBD2. CDR1 is SGHKS and CDR2 is YYEKEE in the germline V gene (reference sequence). The CDR3 is 15 amino acids. The junction had 7 bases not matched to a gene; V was cut back by 1 base and J by 3 bases. CDR3 DNA sequence: TGTGCCAGCAGCTTGAGGGAGGGGCGCCTCTACGAGCAGTACTTC. The encoded protein is CASSLREGRLYEQYF.

Many counts were recorded for this clone. CDR3 sequence reads: CASSQDGAYEQYF. CDR3 DNA sequence: TGTGCCAGCAGCCAAGATGGAGCATACGAGCAGTACTTC. The rearrangement joins TRBV3-1 to TRBJ2-7; D ambiguous. V lost 0 bases, J lost 4 bases, and 7 bases lay in between. Germline V lookup: CDR1 LGHDT, CDR2 YNNKEL (reference sequence). The CDR3 is 13 residues long.

This clone was detected ten times or more. This chain connects TRBV19 to TRBJ1-6, with D hard to call. Trimming shortened V by 1 base and J by 4 bases, and 8 bases separated the two germline ends. This CDR3 region has 15 residues. Germline V CDR1 and CDR2: LNHDA, SQIVND (reference sequence). CDR3 in DNA: TGTGCCAGTAGTATAGTTGGAGGATATAATTCACCCCTCCACTTT. Amino acids: CASSIVGGYNSPLHF.

CDR3 bases: TGTGCCAGCAGTGGGGGTACTAGCTGGGCCACAGATACGCAGTATTTT. It translates to CASSGGTSWATDTQYF. V and J are TRBV6-4 and TRBJ2-3, with D possibly matching TRBD2 (6 bases). Germline-derived CDR1 and CDR2 are MRHNA and SNTAGT. The CDR3 consists of 16 residues. V lost 4 bases, J lost 2 bases, and 16 bases lay in between.

This clone was seen ten or more times. V and J are TRBV11-1 and TRBJ1-1; TRBD1 is a possible D gene (5 bases). Looked up from germline, CDR1 is SGHAT and CDR2 is FQDESV (reference sequence). The length of the CDR3 is 17 residues. V was shortened by 3 bases and J by 1 base, with 18 bases between the two germline ends. CDR3 sequence reads: CASSFVRQYDRNTEAFF. The CDR3, as DNA: TGTGCCAGCAGCTTCGTGCGACAGTACGACAGGAACACTGAAGCTTTCTTT.

The rearrangement joins TRBV7-2 to TRBJ1-3; D uncertain. The CDR3 runs 15 residues. V gave up 2 bases and J gave up 4 bases, with 12 bases separating them. CDR1 is SGHTA and CDR2 is FQGNSA in the germline V gene. DNA of the CDR3: TGTGCCAGCAGCTTATTCGCATCTATAGGAAACACCATATATTTT. This codes for CASSLFASIGNTIYF.

This clone was recorded at least ten times. V is TRBV11-3 and J is TRBJ1-6; the D is unclear. CDR3 size: 12 residues. Germline values: CDR1 SGHNT, CDR2 YENEEA. The ends were cut back, 5 bases at V and 7 bases at J, with 6 bases in the middle. The DNA for the CDR3 is TGTGCCAGCAGCGACACCAATTCACCCCTCCACTTT. It encodes CASSDTNSPLHF.

The chain carries TRBV11-3 and TRBJ2-1, with no clear D. Germline CDR1 SGHNT, CDR2 YENEEA. V was clipped by 5 bases and J by 8 bases, with 13 bases between them. The CDR3 runs to 13 residues. For the CDR3, the DNA is TGTGCCAGCAGCATTCCCCCGGGCGATGAGCAGTTCTTC. Encoded protein: CASSIPPGDEQFF.

V usage is TRBV6-1 and J usage is TRBJ2-7, with D hard to call. The CDR3 loop spans 14 amino acids. The V gene lost 6 bases and the J gene lost 0 bases, with 12 bases spanning the gap. CDR1 and CDR2 from the germline V gene are MNHNS and SASEGT. DNA of the CDR3: TGTGCCAGCAGCACAAGGGATAACTCCTACGAGCAGTACTTC. Translating gives CASSTRDNSYEQYF.

In its sample, this clone was seen many times. The chain uses TRBV9 and TRBJ2-7, with 11 positions matching TRBD1. The J segment lost 7 bases and the V segment lost 0 bases, leaving 6 bases of the junction unmatched. The CDR3 consists of 15 residues. The germline V gene has CDR1 SGDLS and CDR2 YYNGEE. The CDR3 sequence: CASSVDPGQGEEQYF. As DNA, the CDR3 is TGTGCCAGCAGCGTAGATCCGGGACAGGGGGAAGAGCAGTACTTC.

The V call is TRBV6-1, the J call TRBJ2-7; TRBD1 matches at 7 bases. The CDR3 is 16 amino acids. With 7 bases clipped from V and 0 bases from J, the junction kept 12 bases outside the gene matches. CDR1 and CDR2 from the germline V gene are MNHNS and SASEGT. CDR3 coding DNA: TGTGCCAGCACCCCACAGGGGTCGGCCAGCTCCTACGAGCAGTACTTC. Amino acid sequence: CASTPQGSASSYEQYF.

Sample share makes this clone medium-sized (0.01 to 0.1%). This rearrangement joins TRBV6-1 to TRBJ2-1, with 7 bases fitting TRBD1. CDR3 size: 14 residues. J lost 7 bases, V lost 6 bases, and 9 bases had no gene match. CDR1 is MNHNS, CDR2 SASEGT, per germline. This CDR3 reads CASREQGFRNEQFF. The CDR3 DNA follows: TGTGCCAGCAGGGAACAGGGGTTTCGGAATGAGCAGTTCTTC.

This clone was observed a handful of times. The chain combines TRBV6-1 with TRBJ2-7, with no clear D. The germline V gene encodes CDR1 MNHNS and CDR2 SASEGT. CDR3 size: 12 residues. Trimming removed 6 bases from V and 7 bases from J, with 13 bases in between. The CDR3 sequence: CASRHGRCEQYF. The CDR3 coding sequence is TGTGCCAGCAGACACGGGCGATGTGAGCAGTACTTC.